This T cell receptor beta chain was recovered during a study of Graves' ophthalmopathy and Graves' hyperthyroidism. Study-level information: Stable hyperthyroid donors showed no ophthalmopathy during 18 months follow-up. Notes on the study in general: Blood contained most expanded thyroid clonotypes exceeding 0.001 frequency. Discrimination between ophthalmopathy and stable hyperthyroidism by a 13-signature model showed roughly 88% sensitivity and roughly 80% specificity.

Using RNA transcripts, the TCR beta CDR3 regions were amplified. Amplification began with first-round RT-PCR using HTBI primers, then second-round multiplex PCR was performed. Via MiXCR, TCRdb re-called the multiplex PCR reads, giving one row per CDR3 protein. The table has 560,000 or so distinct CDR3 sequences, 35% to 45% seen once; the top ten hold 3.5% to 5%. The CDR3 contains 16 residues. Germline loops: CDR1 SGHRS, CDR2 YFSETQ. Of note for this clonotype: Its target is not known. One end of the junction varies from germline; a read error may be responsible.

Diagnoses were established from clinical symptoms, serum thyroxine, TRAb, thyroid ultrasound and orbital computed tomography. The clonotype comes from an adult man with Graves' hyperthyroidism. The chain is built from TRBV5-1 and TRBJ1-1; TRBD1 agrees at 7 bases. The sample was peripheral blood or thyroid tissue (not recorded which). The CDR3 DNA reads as TGTGCCAGCAGCTTGAGGTGGGGACAGCTGATCACTGAAGCTTTCTTT. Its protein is CASSLRWGQLITEAFF.